Listed below are T cell receptor beta chains from one sample, sequenced in a study of blood T cell repertoires in COVID-19. Clones were read by immunoSEQ multiplex PCR, and TCRdb kept only the in-frame ones, dropping some. The sample shows 450,000 or so clones, approximately 90% of them seen only once. Specimen: peripheral blood. These receptors originate from a man between 18 and 29 years old with COVID-19, enrolled during active disease. CDR3s include the opening cysteine and the closing phenylalanine or tryptophan. Each record gives: D gene, J gene, V gene, clone size, CDR3 DNA, CDR3 protein. A D gene is named only where the DNA matches it firmly. Not all rows give a size; the values are once, few, many and, for expanded clones, a class.

NA TRBJ1-2 TRBV4-1 NA TGCGCCAGCAGCCAAGGCTCAGAAGCTAACTATGGCTACACCTTC CASSQGSEANYGYTF
NA TRBJ1-1 TRBV5-5 NA TGTGCCAGCAGCTCCACGCCGGGGGTGGGGACTGAAGCTTTCTTT CASSSTPGVGTEAFF
NA TRBJ2-2 TRBV19 NA TGTGCCAGTAGTATATCAATACTAGCCACAAACACCGGGGAGCTGTTTTTT CASSISILATNTGELFF
TRBD1 TRBJ1-2 TRBV7-9 NA TGTGCCAGCACCACCGACAGGGGAGGAGGCTACACCTTC CASTTDRGGGYTF
TRBD1 TRBJ2-2 TRBV6-1 NA TGTGCCAGCAGTGAGGGGACAGGCTTCACCGGGGAGCTGTTTTTT CASSEGTGFTGELFF
NA TRBJ2-3 TRBV19 NA TGTGCCAGTAGTATAGGCCCGCGAGGTACGCAGTATTTT CASSIGPRGTQYF
TRBD2 TRBJ2-1 TRBV6-6 NA TGTGCCAGCAGCTTGGGAGGGCTCAATGAGCAGTTCTTC CASSLGGLNEQFF
TRBD1 TRBJ2-2 TRBV28 NA TGTGCCAGCAGCTCAGGGGGCACCGGGGAGCTGTTTTTT CASSSGGTGELFF
TRBD1 TRBJ2-7 TRBV19 NA TGTGCCAGTAGTACCGGGACAGGGAGCTCCTACGAGCAGTACTTC CASSTGTGSSYEQYF
NA TRBJ1-1 TRBV21-1 NA TGTGCCAGCAGCAAATTTGGCAGGAATGAAGCTTTCTTT CASSKFGRNEAFF
NA TRBJ1-2 TRBV27 few TGTGCCAGCAGTTTTCTCGCAGGGGATGGCTACACCTTC CASSFLAGDGYTF
NA TRBJ1-2 TRBV2 NA TGTGCCAGCATGAGGACAGAGAATAACTATGGCTACACCTTC CASMRTENNYGYTF
TRBD1 TRBJ1-5 TRBV25-1 NA TGTGCCAGCGCGGGACAGAGCAATCAGCCCCAGCATTTT CASAGQSNQPQHF
NA TRBJ2-7 TRBV7-8 NA TGTGCCAGCAGCCAATCATCGGACAGTAGAGCCTACGAGCAGTACTTC CASSQSSDSRAYEQYF
NA TRBJ2-3 TRBV24-1 NA TGTGCCACCAGTGATTTGGGACTCGGCACAGATACGCAGTATTTT CATSDLGLGTDTQYF
NA TRBJ1-2 TRBV29-1 NA TGCAGCGCTCGGGCCGTCGGGAGGACAGCGGATGGCTACACCTTC CSARAVGRTADGYTF
TRBD1 TRBJ1-2 TRBV6-5 NA TGTGCCAGCACTAAAGAGGGGACAGACTATGGCTACACCTTC CASTKEGTDYGYTF
TRBD2 TRBJ2-1 TRBV11-3 NA TGTGCCAGCAGCTTATGGAGCGGGAGTAACAATGAGCAGTTCTTC CASSLWSGSNNEQFF
NA TRBJ1-4 TRBV5-1 NA TGCGCCAGCAGCTTGATTGGCGGAAATGAAAAACTGTTTTTT CASSLIGGNEKLFF
TRBD2 TRBJ2-3 TRBV2 NA TGTGCCAGCGCACTAGCGGGGGAGGGCACAGATACGCAGTATTTT CASALAGEGTDTQYF
NA TRBJ2-1 TRBV10-3 NA TGTGCCATCAGTGAGTCGGGGGGTGACTACAATGAGCAGTTCTTC CAISESGGDYNEQFF
TRBD2 TRBJ2-3 TRBV27 NA TGTGCCAGCAGCCCGGGACTAGCGGGCCCCTCCGGTACGCAGTATTTT CASSPGLAGPSGTQYF
NA TRBJ1-4 TRBV10-1 NA TGCGCCAGCAGTCGAGACAGACGCGAAAAACTGTTTTTT CASSRDRREKLFF
NA TRBJ1-1 TRBV4-1 NA TGCGCCAGCAGCCAAGAATATGGGGCGCGAGCTGAAGCTTTCTTT CASSQEYGARAEAFF